The clone carrying this T cell receptor beta chain was observed at least ten times. The entry originates in a study of blood T cells in healthy people across ages. Using a J-beta primer mix together with a sample-barcoded 5' primer, a second PCR was run for roughly 7 to 12 cycles. One entry per CDR3 protein, called by TCRdb with MiXCR from the 5' RACE reads. The sample carries more than 900,000 distinct CDR3 sequences, 25% to 35% recorded once. Germline CDR1 and CDR2: DFQATT and SNEGSKA (reference sequence). This CDR3 contains 14 residues. J gave up 5 bases and V 5 bases, and 10 bases lay outside the gene matches. The sample was also reused in another study, on T cells of mothers and their children.

V is TRBV20-1 and J is TRBJ1-2; 8 bases fit TRBD1. This TCR derives from a woman aged 40 to 49 in good health. Sequences were obtained from blood. The CDR3 here is CSAPPDRATYGYTF. CDR3 nucleotide sequence: TGCAGTGCTCCGCCGGACAGGGCGACTTATGGCTACACCTTC.